This T cell receptor beta chain was identified in a study of tumor-infiltrating lymphocytes in primary liver carcinoma. Study background: Men as well as women, aged 30 to 69 years, made up the patients. Findings and caveats of the study: Whereas tumor region pairs overlapped more, tumor-adjacent and tumor-blood pairs overlapped less.

The CDR3 runs to 13 residues. The V and J ends lost 4 bases and 6 bases respectively, with 13 bases between them. Germline V gene sequence: CDR1 SGHDT, CDR2 YYEEEE. As for this clonotype: The antigen remains unidentified.

Unsorted whole blood served as the source of blood RNA, and germline DNA was extracted as well. Patients were treatment-naive with chronic HBV infection. From approximately 450 ng total RNA, TCR beta cDNA was generated with a primer in the constant region. The TCR beta library was amplified through three nested multiplex PCR rounds in a modified ARM-PCR procedure. A C-beta reverse primer was combined with TRBV1-TRBV30 forward primers in the first two PCR rounds, and each round had 10 cycles. MiXCR, run by TCRdb on the multiplex PCR reads, gives a single entry per CDR3 protein. This table has about 310,000 distinct CDR3 sequences, more than 55% appearing once.

The chain recombines TRBV5-6 with TRBJ1-1, with D maybe TRBD1 (5 bases). This TCR derives from a woman aged 25 to 39 with primary liver carcinoma and hepatitis B virus infection. The sequenced sample was peripheral blood. CDR3 loop: CASSETEEPEAFF. Here the CDR3 DNA reads TGTGCCAGCAGCGAGACAGAGGAGCCTGAAGCTTTCTTT.